These 7 T cell receptor beta chains were sequenced from one sample in a study of blood T cell repertoires in COVID-19. Here immunoSEQ multiplex PCR was the method, and the copy in TCRdb shows in-frame clones only, minus some. This table holds 70,000 to 85,000 clones, around nine tenths found once. The specimen was peripheral blood. These receptor sequences come from a woman in her sixties with acute or convalescent COVID-19.

This clone was counted a single time. V usage is TRBV19 and J usage is TRBJ1-2; 10 nucleotides match TRBD1. The CDR3 contains 14 residues. Germline assignment: CDR1 LNHDA and CDR2 SQIVND (reference sequence). With V trimmed by 4 bases and J by 7 bases, 6 bases remained unmatched. CDR3 bases: TGTGCCAGTAGTACGCGGGACAGGGGACGTGGCTACACCTTC. Translation gives CASSTRDRGRGYTF.

The chain joins TRBV28 to TRBJ1-5; D gene uncertain. The germline V gene encodes CDR1 MDHEN and CDR2 SYDVKM. Trimming took 9 bases from V and 4 from J, leaving 13 bases between them. CDR3 length: 13 residues. The DNA for the CDR3 is TGTGCCAGTACTCTCGGCGGTAATCAGCCCCAGCATTTT. It is translated as CASTLGGNQPQHF.

The V and J genes are TRBV11-2 and TRBJ2-2; D is unresolved. Trimming stripped 1 base from V and 1 base from J, with 7 bases between. CDR1 and CDR2 from the germline V gene are SGHAT and FQNNGV. The CDR3 extends over 15 amino acids. The DNA for the CDR3 is TGTGCCAGCAGCTTAGCCAGGCGGAACACCGGGGAGCTGTTTTTT. Its translation: CASSLARRNTGELFF. The full variable domain, with the rest looked up from reference TRBV11-2 and TRBJ2-2, is EAGVAQSPRYKIIEKRQSVAFWCNPISGHATLYWYQQILGQGPKLLIQFQNNGVVDDSQLPKDRFSAERLKGVDSTLKIQPAKLEDSAVYLCASSLARRNTGELFFGEGSRLTVL.

The gene calls are TRBV2 and TRBJ2-1; D perhaps matches TRBD1 (6 bases). Germline V gene data show CDR1 as SNHLY and CDR2 as FYNNEI. The CDR3 covers 15 residues. V shed 6 bases and J shed 10 bases, with 22 bases lying between them. CDR3 loop: CASRLTTHRAGEQFF. The CDR3 DNA is TGTGCCAGCAGACTAACCACCCACAGGGCTGGAGAGCAGTTCTTC.

This clone was found a few times. CDR3 nucleotides: TGTGCCAGCAGCCGACGAAAACCAGGGGGGAGCGAGCAGTACTTC. Its protein product is CASSRRKPGGSEQYF. This rearrangement joins TRBV28 to TRBJ2-7; the D gene is possibly TRBD1 (7 bases). This CDR3 has 15 amino acids. Germline assignment: CDR1 MDHEN and CDR2 SYDVKM. V lost 6 bases and J 6 bases, leaving 21 bases between the germline ends.

With regard to this clone: The same CDR3 arises from other DNA sequences in this sample as well. V and J are TRBV7-9 and TRBJ1-2, with 10 positions matching TRBD1. The ends lost 2 bases at V and 6 bases at J; junction bases unmatched: 6. The CDR3 length is 15 residues. The V gene's germline CDR1 is SEHNR and CDR2 FQNEAQ (reference sequence). CDR3 DNA: TGTGCCAGCAGCTTACTGGGGACAGGGGAGAATGGCTACACCTTC. Translating it yields CASSLLGTGENGYTF.

DNA for the CDR3: TGTGCCAGCAGTCCCGGGATCCCTGGAAACACCATATATTTT. Translation gives CASSPGIPGNTIYF. The rearrangement uses TRBV28 and TRBJ1-3; D not certain. Between the trimmed V and J ends, which lost 5 bases and 2 bases, there was a span of 10 bases. There are 14 residues in the CDR3. Germline V gives CDR1 MDHEN, CDR2 SYDVKM.